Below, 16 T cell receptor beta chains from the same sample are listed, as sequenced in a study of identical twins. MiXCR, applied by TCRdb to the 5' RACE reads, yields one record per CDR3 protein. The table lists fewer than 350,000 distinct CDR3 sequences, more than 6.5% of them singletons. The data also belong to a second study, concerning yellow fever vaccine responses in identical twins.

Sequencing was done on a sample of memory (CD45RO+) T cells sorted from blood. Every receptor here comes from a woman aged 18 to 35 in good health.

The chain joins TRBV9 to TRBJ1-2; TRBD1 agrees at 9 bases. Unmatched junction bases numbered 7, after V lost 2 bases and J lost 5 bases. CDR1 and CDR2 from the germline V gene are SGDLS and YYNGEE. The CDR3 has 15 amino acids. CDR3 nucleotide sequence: TGTGCCAGCAGCGTCGGCACAGGGGGCAAGTATGGCTACACCTTC. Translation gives CASSVGTGGKYGYTF.

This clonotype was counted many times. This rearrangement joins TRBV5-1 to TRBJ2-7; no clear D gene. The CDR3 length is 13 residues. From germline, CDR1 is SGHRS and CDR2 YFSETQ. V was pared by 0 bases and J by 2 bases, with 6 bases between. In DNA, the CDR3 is TGCGCCAGCAGCTTGGCTGGCCCCTACGAGCAGTACTTC. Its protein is CASSLAGPYEQYF.

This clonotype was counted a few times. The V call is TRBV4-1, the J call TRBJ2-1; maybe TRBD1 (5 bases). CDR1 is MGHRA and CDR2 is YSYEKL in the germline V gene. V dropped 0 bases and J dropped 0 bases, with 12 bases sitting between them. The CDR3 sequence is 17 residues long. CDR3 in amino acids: CASSQDHRPLSYNEQFF. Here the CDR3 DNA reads TGCGCCAGCAGCCAAGATCACAGGCCTCTCTCCTACAATGAGCAGTTCTTC.

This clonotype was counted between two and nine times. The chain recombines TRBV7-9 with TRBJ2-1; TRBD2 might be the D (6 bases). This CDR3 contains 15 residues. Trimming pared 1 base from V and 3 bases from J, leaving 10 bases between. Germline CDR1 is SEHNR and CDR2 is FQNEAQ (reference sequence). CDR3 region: CASSLGRGIYNEQFF. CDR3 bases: TGTGCCAGCAGCTTAGGCCGGGGGATCTACAATGAGCAGTTCTTC.

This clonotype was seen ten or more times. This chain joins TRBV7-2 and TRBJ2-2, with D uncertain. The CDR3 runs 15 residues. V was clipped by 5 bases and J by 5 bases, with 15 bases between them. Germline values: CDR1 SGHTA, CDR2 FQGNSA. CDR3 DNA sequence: TGTGCCAGCAGCCCCCGGACCCTCGGGACCGGGGAGCTGTTTTTT. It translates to CASSPRTLGTGELFF.

The CDR3 nucleotides read TGTGCCAGCAGTGATTGGGTACGCTACGAGCAGTACGTC. Translating gives CASSDWVRYEQYV. The rearrangement joins TRBV2 to TRBJ2-7; D gene uncertain. Looked up from germline, CDR1 is SNHLY and CDR2 is FYNNEI. The CDR3 sequence is 13 residues long. V lost 3 bases and J 3 bases, leaving 9 bases between the germline ends.

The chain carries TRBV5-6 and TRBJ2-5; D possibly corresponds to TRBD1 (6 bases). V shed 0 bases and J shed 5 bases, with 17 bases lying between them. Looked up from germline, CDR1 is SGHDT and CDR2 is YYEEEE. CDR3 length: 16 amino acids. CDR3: CASSLEILRGGETQYF. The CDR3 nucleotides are TGTGCCAGCAGCTTGGAAATCCTCAGGGGTGGGGAGACCCAGTACTTC. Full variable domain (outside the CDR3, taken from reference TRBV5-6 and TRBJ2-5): DAGVTQSPTHLIKTRGQQVTLRCSPKSGHDTVSWYQQALGQGPQFIFQYYEEEERQRGNFPDRFSGHQFPNYSSELNVNALLLGDSALYLCASSLEILRGGETQYFGPGTRLLVL.

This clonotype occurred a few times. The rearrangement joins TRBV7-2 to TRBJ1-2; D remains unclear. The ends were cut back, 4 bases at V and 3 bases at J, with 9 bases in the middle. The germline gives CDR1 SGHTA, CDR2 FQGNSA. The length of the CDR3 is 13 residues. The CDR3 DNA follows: TGTGCCAGCAGCTCAACTTGGGACTATGGCTACACCTTC. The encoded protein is CASSSTWDYGYTF.

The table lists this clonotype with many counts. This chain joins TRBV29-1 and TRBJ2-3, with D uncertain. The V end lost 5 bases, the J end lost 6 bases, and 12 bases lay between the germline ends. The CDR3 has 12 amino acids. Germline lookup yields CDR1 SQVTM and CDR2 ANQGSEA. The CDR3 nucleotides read TGCAGCGTTAACAAGCAATGGGATACGCAGTATTTT. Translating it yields CSVNKQWDTQYF.

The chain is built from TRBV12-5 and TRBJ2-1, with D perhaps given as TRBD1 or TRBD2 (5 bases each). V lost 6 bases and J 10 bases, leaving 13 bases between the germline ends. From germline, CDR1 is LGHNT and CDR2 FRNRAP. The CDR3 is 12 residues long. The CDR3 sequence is CASGASWGEQFF. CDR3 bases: TGTGCTAGTGGCGCTTCGTGGGGGGAGCAGTTCTTC.

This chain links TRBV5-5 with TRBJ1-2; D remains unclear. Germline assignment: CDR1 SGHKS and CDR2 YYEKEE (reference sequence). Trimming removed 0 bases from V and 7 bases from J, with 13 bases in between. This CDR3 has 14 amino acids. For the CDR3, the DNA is TGTGCCAGCAGCTTGGAGTTCCCCACCCTTGGCTACACCTTC. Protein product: CASSLEFPTLGYTF.

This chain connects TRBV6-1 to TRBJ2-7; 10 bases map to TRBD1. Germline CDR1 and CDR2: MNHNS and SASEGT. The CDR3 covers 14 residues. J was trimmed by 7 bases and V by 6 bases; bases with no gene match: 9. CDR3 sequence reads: CASSPDRGPREQYF. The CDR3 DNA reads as TGTGCCAGCAGCCCAGACAGGGGGCCGAGAGAGCAGTACTTC.

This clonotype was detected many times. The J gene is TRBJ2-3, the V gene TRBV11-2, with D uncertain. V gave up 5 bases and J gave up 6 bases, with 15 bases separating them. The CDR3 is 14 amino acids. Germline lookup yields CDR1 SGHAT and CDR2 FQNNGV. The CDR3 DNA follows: TGTGCCAGCAGCAACCAAGGGCTTTTGGATACGCAGTATTTT. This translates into CASSNQGLLDTQYF.

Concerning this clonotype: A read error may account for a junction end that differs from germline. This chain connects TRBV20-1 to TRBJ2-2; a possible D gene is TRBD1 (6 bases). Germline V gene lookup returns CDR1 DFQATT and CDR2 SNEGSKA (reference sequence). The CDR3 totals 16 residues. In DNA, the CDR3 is TGCTGTGCTCCCAACAGGGTTGAGTCGACCACCGGGGAGCTGTTTTTT. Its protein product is CCAPNRVESTTGELFF.

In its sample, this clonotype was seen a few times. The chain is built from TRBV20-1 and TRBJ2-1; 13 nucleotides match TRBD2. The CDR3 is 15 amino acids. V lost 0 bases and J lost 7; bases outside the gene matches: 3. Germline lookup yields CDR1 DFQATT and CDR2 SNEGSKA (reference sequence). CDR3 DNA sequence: TGCAGTGCTAGAGATCCGGGACTAGCGGGAAATGAGCAGTTCTTC. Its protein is CSARDPGLAGNEQFF.

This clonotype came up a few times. In DNA form, the CDR3 reads TGTGCCAGTAGTATAGGTTACCGATACACTGAAGCTTTCTTT. Protein product: CASSIGYRYTEAFF. This chain links TRBV19 with TRBJ1-1; D is unclear. V dropped 1 base and J dropped 3 bases, with 9 bases sitting between them. The CDR3 has 14 residues. The germline V gene has CDR1 LNHDA and CDR2 SQIVND (reference sequence). Drawing the rest from reference TRBV19 and TRBJ1-1, the complete variable domain is DGGITQSPKYLFRKEGQNVTLSCEQNLNHDAMYWYRQDPGQGLRLIYYSQIVNDFQKGDIAEGYSVSREKKESFPLTVTSAQKNPTAFYLCASSIGYRYTEAFFGQGTRLTVV.